This record concerns one T cell receptor beta chain sequence. The target antigen is unknown. Sorting from PBMCs produced CD4+ and CD8+ T cells. Per the germline V gene, CDR1 is GTSNPN and CDR2 is SVGIG (reference sequence). The CDR3 is 13 residues long. V was clipped by 5 bases and J by 0 bases, with 7 bases between them. RNA was isolated and reverse transcribed to cDNA, the sequencing template. Measured with immunoSEQ multiplex PCR; TCRdb has only the in-frame clones, and not every one. The sample gives some 160,000 clones, about two thirds of which show up once; around 34% is in the top ten. The data stem from a study of CD8+ T cells in alopecia areata. General study findings and limits: Lesional scalp displayed greater clonality than normal scalp, most notably in alopecia totalis/universalis. In scalp samples, resident alphabeta T cells of normal skin are also sequenced.

The source of this sequence is a human donor in good health. This sequence joins TRBV30 and TRBJ2-2; tentative D call: TRBD1 (5 bases). What was sequenced was CD8+ T cells sorted from blood. Written as DNA, the CDR3 is TGTGCCTGGCAGGGTGCGAACACCGGGGAGCTGTTTTTT. Protein: CAWQGANTGELFF.